Following are 9 T cell receptor beta chains from one sample sequenced in a study of blood T cell repertoires in COVID-19. Sequencing used immunoSEQ multiplex PCR; TCRdb keeps in-frame clones, though not all of them. The table lists about 310,000 clones, approximately 86% of them singletons, with 1.3% in the top ten. Sequences were obtained from peripheral blood. The receptors come from a man in his sixties or seventies with acute or convalescent COVID-19.

The chain is built from TRBV5-1 and TRBJ2-5; 8 nucleotides line up with TRBD2. CDR3 size: 15 residues. Losses at the gene ends were 4 bases for V and 7 bases for J; bases not matched to a gene: 12. Germline values: CDR1 SGHRS, CDR2 YFSETQ. The CDR3 DNA sequence: TGCGCCAGCAGCCCCACAGCGGGAGTAAGGGTGACCCAGTACTTC. Residues: CASSPTAGVRVTQYF. Using reference TRBV5-1 and TRBJ2-5 for the parts outside the CDR3, the full variable domain is KAGVTQTPRYLIKTRGQQVTLSCSPISGHRSVSWYQQTPGQGLQFLFEYFSETQRNKGNFPGRFSGRQFSNSRSEMNVSTLELGDSALYLCASSPTAGVRVTQYFGPGTRLLVL.

This clone was picked up many times. The gene calls are TRBV28 and TRBJ1-2; no clear D. Between the trimmed V and J ends, which lost 4 bases and 4 bases, there was a span of 16 bases. Germline CDR1 MDHEN, CDR2 SYDVKM. This CDR3 is 15 amino acids long. CDR3 coding DNA: TGTGCCAGCAGTTATCGAGGCTCAAAGGCCTATGGCTACACCTTC. Encoded protein: CASSYRGSKAYGYTF.

The chain couples TRBV19 to TRBJ2-7, with TRBD1 matching over 7 bases. Trimming took 6 bases from V and 3 from J; bases not matched to a gene: 8. Germline V lookup: CDR1 LNHDA, CDR2 SQIVND (reference sequence). The CDR3 loop spans 14 amino acids. CDR3 region: CASSAGTVYYEQYF. CDR3 nucleotides: TGTGCCAGTAGCGCCGGGACAGTGTACTACGAGCAGTACTTC. Full variable domain (outside the CDR3, taken from reference TRBV19 and TRBJ2-7): DGGITQSPKYLFRKEGQNVTLSCEQNLNHDAMYWYRQDPGQGLRLIYYSQIVNDFQKGDIAEGYSVSREKKESFPLTVTSAQKNPTAFYLCASSAGTVYYEQYFGPGTRLTVT.

The gene calls are TRBV6-2 or TRBV6-3 and TRBJ2-1; 12 nucleotides match TRBD2. CDR1 and CDR2 (germline): MNHEY, SVGEGT. The V gene end was trimmed by 2 bases and the J gene end by 8 bases; junction bases not matched to a gene: 7. This CDR3 contains 16 residues. The DNA of the CDR3 is TGTGCCAGCAGTTACCTAGCGGGGGGGACATTTGATGAGCAGTTCTTC. Its protein is CASSYLAGGTFDEQFF.

The V call is TRBV4-3, the J call TRBJ1-2; 9 nucleotides match TRBD1. There are 17 residues in the CDR3. Germline CDR1 reads LGHNA; CDR2 reads YSLEER. J gave up 6 bases and V 0 bases, and 11 bases lay outside the gene matches. Here the CDR3 DNA reads TGCGCCAGCAGCCAAGATTTGCGGGACAGGGATTTAAATGGCTACACCTTC. Its translation is CASSQDLRDRDLNGYTF.

This clone was observed a few times. The rearrangement uses TRBV9 and TRBJ1-2; 8 positions agree with TRBD1. Trimming removed 3 bases from V and 3 bases from J; junction bases left unmatched: 1. This CDR3 comprises 13 residues. The V gene's germline CDR1 is SGDLS and CDR2 YYNGEE. CDR3 sequence reads: CASSETGDYGYTF. The CDR3 bases are TGTGCCAGCAGCGAGACAGGGGACTATGGCTACACCTTC.

The chain carries TRBV3-1 (or the pseudogene TRBV3-2) and TRBJ1-4; 7 bases are a match to TRBD1. V gave up 3 bases and J gave up 8 bases; unmatched junction bases: 6. The CDR3 loop spans 14 amino acids. CDR1 and CDR2 (germline): LGHDT, YNNKEL (reference sequence). Here the CDR3 reads CASSHTGELEKLFF. CDR3 in DNA: TGTGCCAGCAGCCATACAGGGGAGCTAGAAAAACTGTTTTTT.

The CDR3 region has the DNA TGTGCCACCAGCAGAGGCAACGGGAGAGACCAAGAGACCCAGTACTTC. Translated, it gives CATSRGNGRDQETQYF. This rearrangement joins TRBV15 to TRBJ2-5, with a possible D match to TRBD2 (6 bases). Per the germline V gene, CDR1 is LNHNV and CDR2 is YYDKDF (reference sequence). The CDR3 spans 16 residues. V lost 1 base, J lost 0 bases, and 12 bases lay in between.

The chain couples TRBV5-5 to TRBJ1-2; a weak D match, TRBD1 (5 bases). This CDR3 has 15 residues. V was trimmed by 4 bases and J by 4 bases, leaving 17 bases between them. Germline assignment: CDR1 SGHKS and CDR2 YYEKEE (reference sequence). CDR3 protein: CASSKGREDLYGYTF. For the CDR3, the DNA is TGTGCCAGCAGCAAGGGACGGGAGGACCTCTATGGCTACACCTTC.